This T cell receptor (beta chain) was identified during a study of shared clonotypes between healthy human individuals. The overall study: Serving as donors were a couple of women and a few men, whose ages spanned 18 to 49. Whole-study results and caveats: A generally larger estimated richness was seen in naive subsets than in memory subsets.

Cells designated naive CD8 were CD45RO-negative and were positively selected for CCR7, with terminally differentiated effector memory CD45RA+ cells excluded. Germline V CDR1 and CDR2: KGHSH, LQKENI. This CDR3 has 16 residues. V dropped 0 bases and J dropped 5 bases, with 16 bases sitting between them. About this clone itself: Its specificity is unknown.

Some clones are missing from TCRdb's copy, which holds only in-frame ones; the method was immunoSEQ multiplex PCR. The repertoire has roughly 810,000 clones, around 96% of them found once; the top ten carry roughly 0.23%. This TCR was recovered from a man aged 25-40 years in good health. Sequencing was done on a sample of naive CD8+ T cells sorted from blood. The genes are TRBV18 and TRBJ1-2; no clear D gene. The CDR3 sequence: CASSPPFGQLNYGYTF. DNA of the CDR3: TGTGCCAGCTCACCACCGTTCGGCCAGCTAAATTATGGCTACACCTTC.